The TCR beta chain under discussion was sequenced for a study of post-analysis software for immune sequencing data. The library was made from cDNA and included unique molecular identifiers. Yield was roughly 0.5 million cDNA molecules from 1 to 10 million T cells. TCRdb ran MiXCR on the PCR reads and lists one entry per CDR3 protein. The sample consists of roughly 700,000 distinct CDR3 sequences, about 27% of them appearing once. Sequences were obtained from blood. This TCR was recovered from a girl aged 10-17 years with multiple sclerosis.

The CDR3 loop reads CSVLLATEAFF. The CDR3 region has the DNA TGCAGCGTTCTTTTGGCGACTGAAGCTTTCTTT. This chain joins TRBV29-1 and TRBJ1-1; no clear D. Deletions cut 5 bases from V and 5 bases from J, with 9 bases between. CDR1 and CDR2 (germline): SQVTM, ANQGSEA. The CDR3 contains 11 residues.